The 5 T cell receptor beta chains below were found in one sample sequenced in a study of control samples from healthy donors and cancer patients. TCRdb's copy holds only in-frame clones and misses some; the assay was immunoSEQ multiplex PCR. Counted here are 150,000 to 200,000 clones, approximately 94% occurring once; the ten biggest clones make up 8.5%. The sequencing sample was made of blood. The receptors were gathered from a woman between 40 and 55 years old in good health.

This rearrangement joins TRBV27 to TRBJ2-7; 9 positions agree with TRBD1. The length of the CDR3 is 13 residues. CDR1 is MNHEY and CDR2 is SMNVEV in the germline V gene (reference sequence). Trimming at V came to 5 bases and at J to 4 bases, leaving 3 bases not matched to a gene. CDR3 loop: CASSKGQGYEQYF. DNA of the CDR3: TGTGCCAGCAGTAAGGGACAGGGTTACGAGCAGTACTTC.

V gene TRBV6-6 combines with J gene TRBJ2-3; 11 positions match TRBD2. V dropped 4 bases and J dropped 3; count of bases not matched to a gene: 3. Germline values: CDR1 MNHNY, CDR2 SVGAGI (reference sequence). The CDR3 has 15 amino acids. The CDR3 DNA sequence: TGTGCCAGCAGTTTAGGGACTAGCGGAACAGATACGCAGTATTTT. Translation: CASSLGTSGTDTQYF.

This sequence joins TRBV20-1 and TRBJ2-1, with 13 bases fitting TRBD2. Germline V lookup: CDR1 DFQATT, CDR2 SNEGSKA (reference sequence). This CDR3 is built from 15 residues. Trimming removed 3 bases from V and 7 bases from J; junction bases left unmatched: 6. The chain's CDR3 is CSASGLAGVWNEQFF. CDR3 nucleotide sequence: TGCAGTGCTAGTGGACTAGCGGGAGTATGGAATGAGCAGTTCTTC.

The genes are TRBV7-9 and TRBJ1-6, with 9 bases matching TRBD1. Germline V CDR1 and CDR2: SEHNR, FQNEAQ (reference sequence). Trimming took 5 bases from V and 7 from J; bases not matched to a gene: 12. This CDR3 has 17 residues. The CDR3 nucleotides are TGTGCCAGCAGCCCGACCGGACAGGGGTCCCTCAATTCACCCCTCCACTTT. It is translated as CASSPTGQGSLNSPLHF.

This chain uses TRBV18 with TRBJ2-2, with 7 bases lining up with TRBD1. The CDR3 contains 16 residues. Germline CDR1 is KGHSH and CDR2 is LQKENI. V gave up 1 base and J gave up 1 base; unmatched junction bases: 3. The CDR3 region is CASSPLGGLNTGELFF. In nucleotides, the CDR3 is TGTGCCAGCTCACCACTAGGGGGCTTGAACACCGGGGAGCTGTTTTTT.